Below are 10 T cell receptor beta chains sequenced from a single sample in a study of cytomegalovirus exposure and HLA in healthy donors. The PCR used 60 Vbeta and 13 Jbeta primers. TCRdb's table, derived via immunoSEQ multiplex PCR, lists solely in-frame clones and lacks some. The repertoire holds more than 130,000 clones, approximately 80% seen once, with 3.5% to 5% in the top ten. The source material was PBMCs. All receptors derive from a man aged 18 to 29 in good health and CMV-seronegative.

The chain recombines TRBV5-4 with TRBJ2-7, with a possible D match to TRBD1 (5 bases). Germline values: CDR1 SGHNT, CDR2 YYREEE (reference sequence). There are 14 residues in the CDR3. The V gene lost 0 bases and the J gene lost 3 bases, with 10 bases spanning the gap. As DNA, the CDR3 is TGTGCCAGCAGCTTGGAGCAGGACATCTACGAGCAGTACTTC. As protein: CASSLEQDIYEQYF.

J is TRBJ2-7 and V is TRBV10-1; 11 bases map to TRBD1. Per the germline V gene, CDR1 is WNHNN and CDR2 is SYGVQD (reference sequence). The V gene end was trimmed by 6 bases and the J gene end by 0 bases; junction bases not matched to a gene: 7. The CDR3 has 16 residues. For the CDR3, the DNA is TGCGCCAGCAGCGACTCCGGGACAGGGGGCTCCTACGAGCAGTACTTC. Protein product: CASSDSGTGGSYEQYF.

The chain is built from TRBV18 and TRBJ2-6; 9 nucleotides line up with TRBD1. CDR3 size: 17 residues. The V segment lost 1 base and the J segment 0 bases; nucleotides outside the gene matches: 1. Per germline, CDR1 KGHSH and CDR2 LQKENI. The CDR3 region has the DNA TGTGCCAGCTCACCACGGACAGGGGACTCTGGGGCCAACGTCCTGACTTTC. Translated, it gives CASSPRTGDSGANVLTF.

The CDR3 spells CASSPSTGGPYEQYF. In nucleotides, the CDR3 is TGTGCCAGCAGCCCTTCGACAGGGGGCCCCTACGAGCAGTACTTC. The chain couples TRBV5-4 to TRBJ2-7, with 10 bases lining up with TRBD1. The junction had 6 bases not matched to a gene; V was cut back by 4 bases and J by 2 bases. Germline-derived CDR1 and CDR2 are SGHNT and YYREEE (reference sequence). CDR3 size: 15 residues.

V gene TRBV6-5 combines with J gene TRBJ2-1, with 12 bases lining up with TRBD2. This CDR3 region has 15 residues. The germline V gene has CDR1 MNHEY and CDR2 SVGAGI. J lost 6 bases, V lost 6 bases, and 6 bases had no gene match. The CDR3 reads CASSRGLAGFNEQFF. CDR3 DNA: TGTGCCAGCAGCCGGGGACTAGCGGGTTTCAATGAGCAGTTCTTC.

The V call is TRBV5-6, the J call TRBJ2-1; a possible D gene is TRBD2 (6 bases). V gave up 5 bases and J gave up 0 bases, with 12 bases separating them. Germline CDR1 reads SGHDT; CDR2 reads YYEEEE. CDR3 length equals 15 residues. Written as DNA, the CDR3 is TGTGCCAGCAGTTCGGACTACCGCTCCTACAATGAGCAGTTCTTC. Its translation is CASSSDYRSYNEQFF.

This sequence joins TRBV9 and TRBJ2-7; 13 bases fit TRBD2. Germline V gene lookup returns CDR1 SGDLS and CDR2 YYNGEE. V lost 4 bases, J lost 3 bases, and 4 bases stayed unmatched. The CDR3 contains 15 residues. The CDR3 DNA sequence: TGTGCCAGCAGCTCAGGGACTAGCGGGAACTACGAGCAGTACTTC. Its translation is CASSSGTSGNYEQYF.

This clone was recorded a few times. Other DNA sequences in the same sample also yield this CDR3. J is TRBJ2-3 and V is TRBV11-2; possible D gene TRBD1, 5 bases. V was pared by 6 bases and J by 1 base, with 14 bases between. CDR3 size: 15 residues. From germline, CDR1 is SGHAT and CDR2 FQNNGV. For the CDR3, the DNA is TGTGCCAGCAGTATAGGGGTGATACGCACAGATACGCAGTATTTT. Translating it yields CASSIGVIRTDTQYF.

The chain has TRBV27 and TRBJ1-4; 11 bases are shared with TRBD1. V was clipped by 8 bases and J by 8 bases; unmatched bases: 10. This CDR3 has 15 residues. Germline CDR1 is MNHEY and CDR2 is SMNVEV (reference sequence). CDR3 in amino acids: CASRDRGNKGEKLFF. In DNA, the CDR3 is TGTGCCAGCCGGGACAGGGGGAATAAGGGAGAAAAACTGTTTTTT.

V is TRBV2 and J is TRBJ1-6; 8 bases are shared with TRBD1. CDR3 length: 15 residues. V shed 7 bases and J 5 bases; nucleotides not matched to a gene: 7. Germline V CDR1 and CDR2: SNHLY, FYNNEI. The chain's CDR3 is CASKRTGSHNSPLHF. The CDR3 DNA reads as TGTGCCAGCAAGAGGACAGGGTCCCATAATTCACCCCTCCACTTT.